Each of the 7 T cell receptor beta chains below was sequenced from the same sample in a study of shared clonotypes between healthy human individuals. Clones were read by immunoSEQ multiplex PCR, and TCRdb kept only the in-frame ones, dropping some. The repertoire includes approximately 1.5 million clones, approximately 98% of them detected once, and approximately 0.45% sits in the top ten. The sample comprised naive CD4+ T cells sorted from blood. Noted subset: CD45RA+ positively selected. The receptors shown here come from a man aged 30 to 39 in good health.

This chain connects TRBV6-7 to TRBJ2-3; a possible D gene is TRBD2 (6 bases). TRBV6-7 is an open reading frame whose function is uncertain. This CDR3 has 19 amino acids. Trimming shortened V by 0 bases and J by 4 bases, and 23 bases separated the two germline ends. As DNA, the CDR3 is TGTGCCAGCAGTTACTCACCCCCCGACGGGACTCTCGGTCCAGATACGCAGTATTTT. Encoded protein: CASSYSPPDGTLGPDTQYF.

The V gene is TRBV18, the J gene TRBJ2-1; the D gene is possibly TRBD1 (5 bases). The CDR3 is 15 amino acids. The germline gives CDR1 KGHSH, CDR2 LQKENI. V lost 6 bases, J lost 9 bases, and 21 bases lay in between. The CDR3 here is CASSLDMGRVREQFF. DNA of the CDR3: TGTGCCAGCTCCCTCGACATGGGGCGAGTGCGTGAGCAGTTCTTC.

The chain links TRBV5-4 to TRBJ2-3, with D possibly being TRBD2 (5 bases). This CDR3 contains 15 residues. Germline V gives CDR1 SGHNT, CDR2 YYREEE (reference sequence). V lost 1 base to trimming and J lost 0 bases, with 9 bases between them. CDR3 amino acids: CASSLTRASTDTQYF. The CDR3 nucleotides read TGTGCCAGCAGCTTGACTAGAGCCAGCACAGATACGCAGTATTTT.

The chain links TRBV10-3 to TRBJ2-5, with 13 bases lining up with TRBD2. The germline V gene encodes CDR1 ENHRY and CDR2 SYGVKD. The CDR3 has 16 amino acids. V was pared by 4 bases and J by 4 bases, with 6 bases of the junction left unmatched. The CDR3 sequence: CAISAKGLAGVETQYF. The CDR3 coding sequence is TGTGCCATCAGTGCGAAAGGACTAGCGGGAGTAGAGACCCAGTACTTC.

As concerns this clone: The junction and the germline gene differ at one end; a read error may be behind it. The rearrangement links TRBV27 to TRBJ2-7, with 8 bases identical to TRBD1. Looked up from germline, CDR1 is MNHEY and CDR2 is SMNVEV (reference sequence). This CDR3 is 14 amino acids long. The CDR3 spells CASSQRTGTGRPVF. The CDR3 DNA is TGTGCCAGCAGTCAGAGGACAGGGACCGGTAGACCCGTCTTC.

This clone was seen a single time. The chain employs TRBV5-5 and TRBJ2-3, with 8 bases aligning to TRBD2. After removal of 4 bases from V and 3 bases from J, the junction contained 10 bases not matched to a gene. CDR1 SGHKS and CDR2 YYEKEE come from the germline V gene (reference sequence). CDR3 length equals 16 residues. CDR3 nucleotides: TGTGCCAGCAGCCCAACGGGAGGGCCTGAGACAGATACGCAGTATTTT. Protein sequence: CASSPTGGPETDTQYF. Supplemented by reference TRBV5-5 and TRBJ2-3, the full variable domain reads DAGVTQSPTHLIKTRGQQVTLRCSPISGHKSVSWYQQVLGQGPQFIFQYYEKEERGRGNFPDRFSARQFPNYSSELNVNALLLGDSALYLCASSPTGGPETDTQYFGPGTRLTVL.

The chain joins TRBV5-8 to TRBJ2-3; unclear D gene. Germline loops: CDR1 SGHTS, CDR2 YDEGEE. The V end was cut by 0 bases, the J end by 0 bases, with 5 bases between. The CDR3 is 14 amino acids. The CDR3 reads CASSLDSSTDTQYF. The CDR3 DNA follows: TGTGCCAGCAGCTTGGACAGTAGCACAGATACGCAGTATTTT.